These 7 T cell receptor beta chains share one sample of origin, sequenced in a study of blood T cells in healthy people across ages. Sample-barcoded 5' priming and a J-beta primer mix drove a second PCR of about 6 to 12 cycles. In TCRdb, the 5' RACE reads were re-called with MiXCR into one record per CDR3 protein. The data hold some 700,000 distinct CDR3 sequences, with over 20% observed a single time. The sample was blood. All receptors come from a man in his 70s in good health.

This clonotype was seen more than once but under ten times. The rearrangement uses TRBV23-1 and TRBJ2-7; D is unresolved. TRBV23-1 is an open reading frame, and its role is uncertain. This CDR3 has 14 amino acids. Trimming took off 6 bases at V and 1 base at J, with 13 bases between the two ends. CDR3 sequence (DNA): TGCGCCAGCAGCCCTCGGACGTGTTCCTACGAGCAGTACTTC. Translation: CASSPRTCSYEQYF.

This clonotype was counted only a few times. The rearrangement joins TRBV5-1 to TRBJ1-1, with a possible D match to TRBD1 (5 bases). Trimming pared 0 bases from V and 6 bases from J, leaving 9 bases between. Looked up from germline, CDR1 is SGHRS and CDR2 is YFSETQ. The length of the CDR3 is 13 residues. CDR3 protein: CASSLATGPEAFF. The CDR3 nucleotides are TGCGCCAGCAGCTTGGCCACGGGGCCTGAAGCTTTCTTT. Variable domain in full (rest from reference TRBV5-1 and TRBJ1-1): KAGVTQTPRYLIKTRGQQVTLSCSPISGHRSVSWYQQTPGQGLQFLFEYFSETQRNKGNFPGRFSGRQFSNSRSEMNVSTLELGDSALYLCASSLATGPEAFFGQGTRLTVV.

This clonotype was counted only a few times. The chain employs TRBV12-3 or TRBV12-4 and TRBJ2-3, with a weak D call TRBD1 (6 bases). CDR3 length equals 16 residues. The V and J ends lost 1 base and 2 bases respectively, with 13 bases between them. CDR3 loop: CASSLDTRGNTDTQYF. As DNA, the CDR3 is TGTGCCAGCAGTTTAGATACCAGGGGAAACACAGATACGCAGTATTTT.

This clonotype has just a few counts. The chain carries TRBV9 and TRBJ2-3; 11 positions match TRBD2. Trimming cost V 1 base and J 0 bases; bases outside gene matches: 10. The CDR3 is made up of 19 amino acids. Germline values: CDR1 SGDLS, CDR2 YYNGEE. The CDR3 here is CASSVSVLAGGLSTDTQYF. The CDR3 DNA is TGTGCCAGCAGCGTATCTGTCCTAGCGGGAGGTCTTAGCACAGATACGCAGTATTTT.

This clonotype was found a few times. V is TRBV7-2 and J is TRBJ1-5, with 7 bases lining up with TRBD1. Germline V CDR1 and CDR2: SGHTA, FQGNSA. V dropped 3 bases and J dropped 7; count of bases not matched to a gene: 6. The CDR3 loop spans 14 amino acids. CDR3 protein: CASSFPGGGQPQHF. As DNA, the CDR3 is TGTGCCAGCAGCTTCCCAGGGGGAGGACAGCCCCAGCATTTT.

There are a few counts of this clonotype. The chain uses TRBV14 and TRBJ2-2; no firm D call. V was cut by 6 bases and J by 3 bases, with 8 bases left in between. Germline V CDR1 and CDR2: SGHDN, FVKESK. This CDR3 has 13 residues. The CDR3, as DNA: TGTGCCAGCAGGAAGAAGGACACCGGGGAGCTGTTTTTT. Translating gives CASRKKDTGELFF.

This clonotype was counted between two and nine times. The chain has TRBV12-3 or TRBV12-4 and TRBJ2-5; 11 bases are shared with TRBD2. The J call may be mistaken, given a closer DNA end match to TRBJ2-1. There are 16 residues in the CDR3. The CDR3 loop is CASSLAVGTSGIEQFF. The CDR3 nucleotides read TGTGCCAGCAGTTTAGCGGTCGGGACTAGCGGCATTGAGCAGTTCTTC.